One T cell receptor (beta chain) is described in this entry. This clone was observed once. It has no known antigen specificity. The sample holds no much larger clone one base away, and base qualities are not on file. Explained via the paper, the treatment or condition label denotes: roughly 20 received Ad26.COV2.S at low or high dose, single or two shots; about 5 received placebo; per-sample allocation not given. Repertoires of vaccine and placebo recipients were sequenced from samples taken on day 63 after the first injection. Cohort 1b enrolled around 24 adults aged 18-55 years at a single site in Boston, USA, between 29 July and 7 August 2020. As a vaccine, Ad26.COV2.S was a replication-incompetent adenovirus type 26 vector that expressed a prefusion-stabilized SARS-CoV-2 spike protein derived from the original Wuhan strain. The immunoSEQ Assay was the method used to sequence TCRbeta CDR3 regions. After extraction, genomic DNA underwent amplification by bias-controlled multiplex PCR, followed by high-throughput sequencing. Regarding the original processing steps: To quantify the absolute abundance of every unique TCRbeta CDR3 region, sequences were collapsed and filtered. T cell fraction was estimated by normalizing TCRbeta template counts to usable DNA, with usable DNA measured through amplification of reference genes found in all nucleated cells. Repertoire TCRs were annotated as SARS-CoV-2-specific by exact matching of V gene, CDR3 amino acid sequence and J gene to a known reactive TCR set. The reference SARS-CoV-2 TCR set came from MIRA and was filtered for enrichment in COVID-19-positive ImmuneCODE repertoires, removing public or cross-reactive TCRs. Based on the MIRA antigens, annotated TCRs were further analysed at the level of specific ORF or position within ORF. Breadth was defined as the number of annotated unique rearrangements divided by the total number of unique productive rearrangements, and depth was defined as the summed frequency of the annotated unique rearrangements. Two-sided Wilcoxon rank-sum tests were applied when comparing TCR breadth between groups. TCRdb obtained this table from immuneACCESS and retained in-frame rearrangements with V and J assigned. These tables miss some clones; where compared with another copy, unresolved V genes account for less than half of the shortfall, and the remainder is unexplained. V, J and clone size are taken as reported in that table, and D and trimming were inferred from the DNA itself. This sample is represented by about 440,000 clones; 70% to 90% of them were singletons. The biggest ten clones account for more than 10% of the sample.

This sample is drawn from a study of Ad26.COV2.S vaccination and SARS-CoV-2 variants (dated by TCRdb to about 2021). At the level of the whole study: Vaccine-arm donors came from COV1001, a multicentre, randomized, double-blind, placebo-controlled phase I-IIa trial of Ad26.COV2.S in healthy adults. Ad26.COV2.S was administered intramuscularly at a dose of 5x10^10 or 1x10^11 viral particles, either as one shot or as two shots given 56 days apart. The specificity and breadth of SARS-CoV-2-reactive T cell receptors after Ad26.COV2.S vaccination were assessed by TCRbeta repertoire sequencing. A total of around 32 samples were included in the TCR-sequenced set, comprising around 19 Ad26.COV2.S vaccine recipients, 5 placebo recipients and 8 SARS-CoV-2 convalescent individuals. Trial participants were randomized into five groups of five, in which low-dose or high-dose Ad26.COV2.S was given once or twice, or placebo was given on both occasions. Throughout the experiments and outcome assessment, investigators stayed blinded to trial group allocation.

Broad study findings and their caveats: The study was not powered for comparison of responses between vaccine doses or regimens. It was noted by the authors that total T cell responses may have been underestimated by the TCR breadth and depth analyses. Comparable non-spike TCR breadth was observed between vaccine and placebo recipients, consistent with only spike being contained in the vaccine. Higher spike-specific TCR breadth was observed in Ad26.COV2.S recipients than in placebo recipients (P = 0.0014). After vaccination, substantial breadth of spike-specific CD8+ and CD4+ T cell responses was reported.

CDR1 and CDR2 are drawn from the germline V gene (reference sequence): SGHAT, FQDESV. Clipping removes 5 bases from V and 7 bases from J, with 5 as the unmatched junction base count. The CDR3 starts with the cysteine, ends with the phenylalanine, and has 14 residues. The only DNA kept is the CDR3, 42 bases in frame from the first base. Sequenced material: peripheral blood, taken in a trial of Ad26.COV2.S vaccine versus placebo. This receptor was taken from a person between 18 and 59 years old who received the Ad26.COV2.S COVID-19 vaccine or a placebo. This chain joins TRBV11-1 to TRBJ2-1; a stretch of 10 junction bases matches TRBD2. DNA sequence: TGTGCCAGCAGCCCGGGACTAGCGAGGAATGAGCAGTTCTTC. Translated, this is CASSPGLARNEQFF.